These 26 T cell receptor beta chains share one sample of origin, sequenced in a study of memory CD4+ T cells and cytomegalovirus serostatus. Single viable CD3+CD4+CD8-CD45RO+ cells were sorted as the memory CD4+ T cells. Measured with immunoSEQ multiplex PCR; TCRdb has only the in-frame clones, and not every one. The repertoire holds about 52,000 clones, with about 83% as singletons. The sample taken for sequencing was memory CD4+ T cells from blood. These receptors were collected from an adult in good health and CMV-seropositive.

The rearrangement links TRBV5-4 to TRBJ1-2; D is unresolved. The CDR3 has 16 amino acids. Trimming took off 4 bases at V and 4 bases at J, with 20 bases between the two ends. Germline V lookup: CDR1 SGHNT, CDR2 YYREEE (reference sequence). The CDR3 nucleotides are TGTGCCAGCAGCCAACTCAGTGGTTTTAAACGCTATGGCTACACCTTC. Encoded protein: CASSQLSGFKRYGYTF.

The V and J genes are TRBV7-2 and TRBJ1-1; 10 bases fit TRBD1. The CDR3 totals 14 residues. V dropped 5 bases and J dropped 4; count of bases not matched to a gene: 4. Germline CDR1 SGHTA, CDR2 FQGNSA. CDR3 protein: CASSRDRGGTEAFF. The CDR3 DNA sequence: TGTGCCAGCAGCCGGGACAGGGGTGGCACTGAAGCTTTCTTT.

A single count supports this clone. This chain connects TRBV7-3 to TRBJ2-5; possibly TRBD2 for D (5 bases). The CDR3 loop spans 13 amino acids. Germline lookup yields CDR1 SGHTA and CDR2 FQGTGA. V dropped 2 bases and J dropped 4 bases, with 8 bases sitting between them. CDR3 coding DNA: TGTGCCAGCAGCTTAGGAGGATCAGAGACCCAGTACTTC. This gives the protein CASSLGGSETQYF. The entire variable domain, with the rest obtained from reference TRBV7-3 and TRBJ2-5, is as follows: GAGVSQTPSNKVTEKGKYVELRCDPISGHTALYWYRQSLGQGPEFLIYFQGTGAADDSGLPNDRFFAVRPEGSVSTLKIQRTERGDSAVYLCASSLGGSETQYFGPGTRLLVL.

This chain uses TRBV19 with TRBJ2-3; 7 bases match TRBD1. Germline CDR1 and CDR2: LNHDA and SQIVND (reference sequence). This CDR3 has 13 amino acids. Trimming cost V 8 bases and J 5 bases; bases outside gene matches: 7. CDR3 region: CASSRGRVDTQYF. The CDR3 nucleotides are TGTGCCAGTTCTAGGGGGCGAGTAGATACGCAGTATTTT.

This chain links TRBV29-1 with TRBJ2-1; 12 bases fit TRBD2. CDR1 SQVTM and CDR2 ANQGSEA come from the germline V gene. This CDR3 comprises 13 residues. V gave up 5 bases and J gave up 9 bases; unmatched junction bases: 5. CDR3 amino acids: CSVRTSGDSEQFF. The DNA of the CDR3 is TGCAGCGTTCGGACTAGCGGGGATTCTGAGCAGTTCTTC.

CDR3 sequence reads: CASSLWQWGGETQYF. In DNA form, the CDR3 reads TGTGCCAGCAGCCTTTGGCAGTGGGGGGGAGAGACCCAGTACTTC. The chain uses TRBV5-6 and TRBJ2-7; TRBD2 matches 7 bases. The J call may not be correct, given that the DNA end is closer to TRBJ2-5. Per the germline V gene, CDR1 is SGHDT and CDR2 is YYEEEE. This CDR3 region has 15 residues.

The CDR3 sequence: CASSVWDTPNTEAFF. The DNA for the CDR3 is TGCGCCAGCAGCGTGTGGGACACCCCGAACACTGAAGCTTTCTTT. V and J are TRBV5-1 and TRBJ1-1, with D possibly TRBD1 on 6 matching bases. Germline assignment: CDR1 SGHRS and CDR2 YFSETQ. CDR3 length equals 15 residues. Trimming took off 4 bases at V and 1 base at J, with 14 bases between the two ends. The full variable domain, in which reference TRBV5-1 and TRBJ1-1 provide the parts outside the CDR3, is KAGVTQTPRYLIKTRGQQVTLSCSPISGHRSVSWYQQTPGQGLQFLFEYFSETQRNKGNFPGRFSGRQFSNSRSEMNVSTLELGDSALYLCASSVWDTPNTEAFFGQGTRLTVV.

This clone has only one observation. The chain combines TRBV7-8 with TRBJ1-6; 8 bases map to TRBD1. The CDR3 runs to 14 residues. Germline lookup yields CDR1 SGHVS and CDR2 FQNEAQ. J lost 7 bases, V lost 4 bases, and 3 bases had no gene match. The CDR3 coding sequence is TGTGCCAGCAGCTGGACAGGGAGGAATTCACCCCTCCACTTT. Translating it yields CASSWTGRNSPLHF.

This chain connects TRBV7-2 to TRBJ1-1; no firm D call. The CDR3 has 13 residues. Germline CDR1 and CDR2: SGHTA and FQGNSA. The V and J ends lost 1 base and 12 bases respectively, with 15 bases between them. The CDR3 DNA reads as TGTGCCAGCAGCTTAGGAGCAGAATATGTTCCTTTCTTT. Its protein is CASSLGAEYVPFF. The full variable domain, rest sourced from reference TRBV7-2 and TRBJ1-1, is GAGVSQSPSNKVTEKGKDVELRCDPISGHTALYWYRQSLGQGLEFLIYFQGNSAPDKSGLPSDRFSAERTGGSVSTLTIQRTQQEDSAVYLCASSLGAEYVPFFGQGTRLTVV.

V and J are TRBV11-1 and TRBJ2-1; TRBD1 or TRBD2 may be the D gene (5 bases each). Trimming removed 0 bases at V and 1 base at J, with 7 bases between. This CDR3 is built from 15 residues. In germline, CDR1 is SGHAT, CDR2 FQDESV (reference sequence). The CDR3 loop reads CASSLAGVSYNEQFF. The CDR3 bases are TGTGCCAGCAGCTTAGCGGGGGTATCCTACAATGAGCAGTTCTTC.

The chain carries TRBV28 and TRBJ2-5; TRBD1 agrees at 7 bases. J lost 7 bases, V lost 4 bases, and 9 bases had no gene match. Germline V CDR1 and CDR2: MDHEN, SYDVKM. The CDR3 contains 14 residues. The DNA of the CDR3 is TGTGCCAGCAGTTCACGACAGGGACCGGCGACCCAGTACTTC. Translated, it gives CASSSRQGPATQYF. Based on the CDR3 plus reference TRBV28 and TRBJ2-5, the full variable domain is DVKVTQSSRYLVKRTGEKVFLECVQDMDHENMFWYRQDPGLGLRLIYFSYDVKMKEKGDIPEGYSVSREKKERFSLILESASTNQTSMYLCASSSRQGPATQYFGPGTRLLVL.

The J gene is TRBJ1-2, the V gene TRBV29-1, with D hard to call. The CDR3 loop spans 13 amino acids. The germline CDR1 and CDR2 sequences are SQVTM and ANQGSEA. The V end was cut by 1 base, the J end by 0 bases, with 6 bases between. This CDR3 reads CSVEGQANYGYTF. In DNA form, the CDR3 reads TGCAGCGTTGAAGGGCAGGCTAACTATGGCTACACCTTC.

The chain couples TRBV2 to TRBJ2-5; 8 bases match TRBD2. This CDR3 contains 16 residues. Trimming took 4 bases from V and 1 from J; bases not matched to a gene: 8. Germline V CDR1 and CDR2: SNHLY, FYNNEI. In DNA, the CDR3 is TGTGCCAGCAGTGGTAGCGTAGCGGGGATCCAAGAGACCCAGTACTTC. Translation gives CASSGSVAGIQETQYF.

The chain recombines TRBV28 with TRBJ2-7; TRBD2 agrees at 8 bases. The V and J ends lost 7 bases and 5 bases, in that order; junction bases with no gene match: 10. Germline CDR1 and CDR2: MDHEN and SYDVKM. This CDR3 spans 14 amino acids. CDR3 DNA: TGTGCCAGCAAAGGGGGAGCGGGAGTAGACGAGCAGTACTTC. Residues: CASKGGAGVDEQYF. The variable domain in full, with the rest retrieved from reference TRBV28 and TRBJ2-7, is DVKVTQSSRYLVKRTGEKVFLECVQDMDHENMFWYRQDPGLGLRLIYFSYDVKMKEKGDIPEGYSVSREKKERFSLILESASTNQTSMYLCASKGGAGVDEQYFGPGTRLTVT.

The chain joins TRBV29-1 to TRBJ2-3; either TRBD1 or TRBD2 may supply D (6 bases each). CDR1 and CDR2 (germline): SQVTM, ANQGSEA. The CDR3 covers 16 residues. The germline V and J ends were trimmed by 8 bases and 1 base, with 22 bases remaining between them. The chain's CDR3 is CSTTPRGGLGTDTQYF. The CDR3 DNA sequence: TGCAGCACAACCCCTAGAGGGGGGCTGGGCACAGATACGCAGTATTTT.

The chain carries TRBV5-1 and TRBJ2-1; TRBD2 agrees at 11 bases. Germline V gene sequence: CDR1 SGHRS, CDR2 YFSETQ. With V trimmed by 4 bases and J by 9 bases, 6 bases remained unmatched. The CDR3 covers 14 residues. In DNA form, the CDR3 reads TGCGCCAGCAGCCCGACTAGCGGGGCGGCTGAGCAGTTCTTC. Translating gives CASSPTSGAAEQFF.

The rearrangement uses TRBV15 and TRBJ1-2, with TRBD1 matching over 11 bases. J gave up 5 bases and V 5 bases, and 7 bases lay outside the gene matches. The CDR3 contains 15 residues. Germline-derived CDR1 and CDR2 are LNHNV and YYDKDF (reference sequence). The CDR3: CATSGQDRGLYGYTF. The CDR3 coding sequence is TGTGCCACCAGCGGTCAGGACAGGGGGCTTTATGGCTACACCTTC.

This chain joins TRBV21-1 and TRBJ1-5. TRBV21-1 is a documented pseudogene. CDR3 length equals 17 residues. The CDR3 reads CASSKGRRLSSNQPQHF. CDR3 DNA sequence: TGTGCCAGCAGCAAAGGGCGCCGTCTTTCGAGCAATCAGCCCCAGCATTTT.

This clone was observed a handful of times. The chain joins TRBV19 to TRBJ1-5; unclear D gene. Trimming took off 6 bases at V and 2 bases at J, with 8 bases between the two ends. Germline assignment: CDR1 LNHDA and CDR2 SQIVND (reference sequence). CDR3 length equals 13 residues. CDR3 DNA: TGTGCCAGTAGAAGGGAGGGCAATCAGCCCCAGCATTTT. As protein: CASRREGNQPQHF. Together with reference TRBV19 and TRBJ1-5, the CDR3 gives the full variable domain: DGGITQSPKYLFRKEGQNVTLSCEQNLNHDAMYWYRQDPGQGLRLIYYSQIVNDFQKGDIAEGYSVSREKKESFPLTVTSAQKNPTAFYLCASRREGNQPQHFGDGTRLSIL.

The chain is built from TRBV5-6 and TRBJ1-6, with 7 nucleotides matching TRBD1. The CDR3 runs 16 residues. Germline loops: CDR1 SGHDT, CDR2 YYEEEE. Unmatched junction bases numbered 0, after V lost 0 bases and J lost 0 bases. Here the CDR3 reads CASSLAGGSYNSPLHF. CDR3 sequence (DNA): TGTGCCAGCAGCTTGGCAGGGGGCTCCTATAATTCACCCCTCCACTTT.

The CDR3 reads CASGEQPNTEAFF. The CDR3 region has the DNA TGTGCCAGCGGGGAACAGCCAAACACTGAAGCTTTCTTT. The chain uses TRBV7-8 and TRBJ1-1; no definite D call. Deletions cut 8 bases from V and 2 bases from J, with 12 bases between. Germline V CDR1 and CDR2: SGHVS, FQNEAQ. This CDR3 contains 13 residues.

V and J are TRBV6-5 and TRBJ2-2, with D possibly being TRBD1 or TRBD2 (5 bases each). Per the germline V gene, CDR1 is MNHEY and CDR2 is SVGAGI. The V end was cut by 6 bases, the J end by 4 bases, with 12 bases between. The CDR3 runs to 14 residues. CDR3 region: CASRAGTLTGELFF. The CDR3 region has the DNA TGTGCCAGCAGAGCCGGGACCCTCACCGGGGAGCTGTTTTTT.

The chain employs TRBV6-6 and TRBJ1-3; 7 nucleotides align to TRBD1. Germline V gene data show CDR1 as MNHNY and CDR2 as SVGAGI (reference sequence). The V gene end was trimmed by 5 bases and the J gene end by 4 bases; junction bases not matched to a gene: 8. The CDR3 sequence is 15 residues long. The CDR3 spells CASSARTGVGNTIYF. The CDR3, as DNA: TGTGCCAGCAGTGCCCGAACAGGGGTAGGAAACACCATATATTTT.

This clone was recorded once. V and J are TRBV7-2 and TRBJ1-2; D is perhaps TRBD1 (5 bases). Germline V gene lookup returns CDR1 SGHTA and CDR2 FQGNSA. The V end was cut by 1 base, the J end by 8 bases, with 14 bases between. This CDR3 has 14 residues. CDR3 bases: TGTGCCAGCAGCTTAGATTCGGGACCGGGAGGCTACACCTTC. Protein product: CASSLDSGPGGYTF.

V gene TRBV2 combines with J gene TRBJ2-7; 11 bases fit TRBD2. The junction had 10 bases not matched to a gene; V was cut back by 5 bases and J by 7 bases. The CDR3 is 15 residues long. Germline V gene data show CDR1 as SNHLY and CDR2 as FYNNEI. CDR3 amino acids: CASSTTSGRGREQYF. CDR3 nucleotides: TGTGCCAGCAGTACAACTAGCGGGAGAGGGAGGGAGCAGTACTTC. The variable domain in full, with the rest retrieved from reference TRBV2 and TRBJ2-7, is EPEVTQTPSHQVTQMGQEVILRCVPISNHLYFYWYRQILGQKVEFLVSFYNNEISEKSEIFDDQFSVERPDGSNFTLKIRSTKLEDSAMYFCASSTTSGRGREQYFGPGTRLTVT.

This clone is a singleton in its sample. The gene calls are TRBV11-2 and TRBJ2-1, with D unclear. V was trimmed by 5 bases and J by 9 bases, leaving 14 bases between them. Per germline, CDR1 SGHAT and CDR2 FQNNGV. This CDR3 spans 13 amino acids. CDR3 in amino acids: CASSPYGLGEQFF. DNA of the CDR3: TGTGCCAGCAGCCCCTATGGCCTGGGTGAGCAGTTCTTC.